What follows describes a single TCR beta chain. In the source study's methods: From reference gene primer amplification, estimates of nucleated cell counts were derived. The repertoire was sequenced with immunoSEQ multiplex PCR; TCRdb's copy has only in-frame clones and lacks some. V and J calls plus clone size are reproduced from that table; the DNA served to infer D and trimming. The sample has roughly 170,000 clones; approximately 80% are singletons. CDR1 and CDR2 from the germline V gene are DFQATT and SNEGSKA (reference sequence). The V and J ends lost 3 bases and 7 bases respectively, with 10 bases between them. The CDR3 extends over 13 amino acids. The data were obtained in a study of blood T cell repertoires in COVID-19.

This chain uses TRBV20-1 with TRBJ1-6; D is undetermined. The clonotype originates from a man aged 45-60 years who had recovered from COVID-19. Material for sequencing was PBMCs or T cells enriched from blood (not recorded which). CDR3 sequence (DNA): TGCAGTGCTAGTGAGCAGTACAATTCACCCCTCCACTTT. Residues: CSASEQYNSPLHF.